This TCR beta chain came from a study of blood T cell repertoires in COVID-19. Study context: Sites across the United States, Italy and Spain contributed samples from acute and convalescent COVID-19. Nucleic acid was either cDNA or gDNA, and it came from T cells, B-cell-depleted T cells, or PBMCs.

Source study methods: Amplification of reference gene primers provided the estimated nucleated cell counts. Profiled with immunoSEQ multiplex PCR; TCRdb holds only in-frame clones, not every one. That table gives V, J and clone size, and the DNA gave D and trimming. The table shows tens of thousands of clones, with roughly nine tenths occurring only once. This TCR was recovered from a woman aged 50 to 60 with active COVID-19. Input material: peripheral blood.

CDR3 sequence (DNA): TGTGCCAGCAGCCCAAGCGGGAACGGGAACACCGGGGAGCTGTTTTTT. It is translated as CASSPSGNGNTGELFF. The chain recombines TRBV3-1 (or the pseudogene TRBV3-2) with TRBJ2-2; TRBD2 agrees at 7 bases. CDR1 and CDR2 (germline): LGHDT, YNNKEL (reference sequence). With V trimmed by 4 bases and J by 1 base, 6 bases remained unmatched. The CDR3 sequence is 16 residues long.